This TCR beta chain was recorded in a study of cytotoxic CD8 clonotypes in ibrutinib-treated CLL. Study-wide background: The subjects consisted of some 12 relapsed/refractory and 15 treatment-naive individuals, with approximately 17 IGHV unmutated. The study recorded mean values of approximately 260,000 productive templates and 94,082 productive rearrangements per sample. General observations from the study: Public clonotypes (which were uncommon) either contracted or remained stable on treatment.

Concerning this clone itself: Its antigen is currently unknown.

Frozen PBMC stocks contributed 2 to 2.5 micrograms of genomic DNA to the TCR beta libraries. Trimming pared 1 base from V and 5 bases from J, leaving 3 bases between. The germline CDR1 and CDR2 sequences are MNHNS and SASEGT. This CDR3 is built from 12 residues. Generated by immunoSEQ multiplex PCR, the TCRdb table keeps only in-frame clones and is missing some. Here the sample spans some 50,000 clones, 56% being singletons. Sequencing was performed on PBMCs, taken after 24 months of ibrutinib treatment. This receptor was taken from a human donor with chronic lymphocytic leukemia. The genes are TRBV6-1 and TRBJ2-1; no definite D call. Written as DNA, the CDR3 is TGTGCCAGCAGTGAAGTCCACAATGAGCAGTTCTTC. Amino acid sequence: CASSEVHNEQFF.